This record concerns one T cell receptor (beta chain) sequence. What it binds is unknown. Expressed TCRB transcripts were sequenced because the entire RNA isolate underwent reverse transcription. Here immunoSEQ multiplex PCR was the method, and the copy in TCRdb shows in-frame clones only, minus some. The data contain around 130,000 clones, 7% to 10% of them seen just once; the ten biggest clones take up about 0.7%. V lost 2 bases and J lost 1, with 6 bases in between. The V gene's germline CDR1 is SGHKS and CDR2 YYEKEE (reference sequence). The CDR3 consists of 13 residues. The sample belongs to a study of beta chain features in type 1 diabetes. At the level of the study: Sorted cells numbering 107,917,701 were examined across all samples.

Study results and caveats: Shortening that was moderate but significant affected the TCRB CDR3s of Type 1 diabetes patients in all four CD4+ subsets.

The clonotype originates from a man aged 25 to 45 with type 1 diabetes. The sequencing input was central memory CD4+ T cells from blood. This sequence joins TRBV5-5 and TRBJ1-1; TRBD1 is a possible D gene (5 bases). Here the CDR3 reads CASSFRGNTEAFF. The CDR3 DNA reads TGTGCCAGCAGCTTTAGGGGGAACACTGAAGCTTTCTTT.